This TCR beta chain was sequenced in a study of pediatric ulcerative colitis. As for this clone: The antigen remains unidentified.

Rectal tissue came from one to two pinch biopsies taken at colonoscopy. The data were produced by immunoSEQ multiplex PCR, yet TCRdb's version contains in-frame clones alone and is incomplete. Among 17,000 or so clones, about 74% were seen once, and the ten largest hold 3.4%. The CDR3 totals 16 residues. The germline V gene encodes CDR1 SEHNR and CDR2 FQNEAQ (reference sequence). The V and J ends lost 4 bases and 0 bases, in that order; junction bases with no gene match: 6. Study-wide points: Blood-rectal clonal overlap within each person was significantly higher in ulcerative colitis patients than controls. Rectal pinch biopsies may have included blood-derived T cells, especially in patients with overt colitis.

Sequenced: gut tissue. The V call is TRBV7-9, the J call TRBJ2-1, with 7 nucleotides matching TRBD2. The origin of this receptor is a girl aged 10 to 17 with moderate ulcerative colitis. CDR3 DNA sequence: TGTGCCAGCAGCTCCTCGAGCGGGGCCTCCTACAATGAGCAGTTCTTC. Amino acids: CASSSSSGASYNEQFF.